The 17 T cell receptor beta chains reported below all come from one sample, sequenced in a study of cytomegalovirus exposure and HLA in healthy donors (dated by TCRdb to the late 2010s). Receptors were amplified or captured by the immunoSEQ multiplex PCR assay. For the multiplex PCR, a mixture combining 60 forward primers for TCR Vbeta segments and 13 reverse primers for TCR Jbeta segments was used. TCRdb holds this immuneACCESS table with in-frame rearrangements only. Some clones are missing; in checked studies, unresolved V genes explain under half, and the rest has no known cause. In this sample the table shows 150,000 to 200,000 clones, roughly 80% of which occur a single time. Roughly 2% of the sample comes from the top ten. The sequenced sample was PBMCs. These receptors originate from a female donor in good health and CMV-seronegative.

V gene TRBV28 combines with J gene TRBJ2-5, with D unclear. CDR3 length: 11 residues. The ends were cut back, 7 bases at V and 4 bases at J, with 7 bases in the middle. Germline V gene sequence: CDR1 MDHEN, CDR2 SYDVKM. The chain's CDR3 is CASTLRETQYF. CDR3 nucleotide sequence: TGTGCCAGCACCCTTAGAGAGACCCAGTACTTC.

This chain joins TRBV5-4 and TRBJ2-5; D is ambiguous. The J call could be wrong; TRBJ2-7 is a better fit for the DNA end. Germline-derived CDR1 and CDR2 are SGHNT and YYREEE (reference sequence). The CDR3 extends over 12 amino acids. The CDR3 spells CASSLHSYEQYF. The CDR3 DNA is TGTGCCAGCAGCTTGCACTCCTACGAGCAGTACTTC.

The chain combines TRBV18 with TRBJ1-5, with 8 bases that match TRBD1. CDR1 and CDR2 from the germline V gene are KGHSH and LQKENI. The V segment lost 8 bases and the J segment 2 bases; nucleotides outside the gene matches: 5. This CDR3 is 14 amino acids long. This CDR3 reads CASGTGVGNQPQHF. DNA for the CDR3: TGTGCCAGCGGGACAGGAGTGGGCAATCAGCCCCAGCATTTT.

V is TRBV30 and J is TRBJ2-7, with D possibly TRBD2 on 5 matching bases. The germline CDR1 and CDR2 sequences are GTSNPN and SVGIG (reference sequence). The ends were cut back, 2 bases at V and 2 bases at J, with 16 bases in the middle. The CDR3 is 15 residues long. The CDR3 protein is CAWSRRGSGTYEQYF. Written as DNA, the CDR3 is TGTGCCTGGAGTCGGAGAGGGTCCGGAACCTACGAGCAGTACTTC.

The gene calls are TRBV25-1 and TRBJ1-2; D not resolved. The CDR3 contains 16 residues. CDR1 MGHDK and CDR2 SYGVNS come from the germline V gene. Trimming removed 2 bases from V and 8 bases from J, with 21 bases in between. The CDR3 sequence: CASSETALRGLEGYTF. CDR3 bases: TGTGCCAGCAGTGAAACCGCGCTGAGAGGGTTGGAGGGCTACACCTTC.

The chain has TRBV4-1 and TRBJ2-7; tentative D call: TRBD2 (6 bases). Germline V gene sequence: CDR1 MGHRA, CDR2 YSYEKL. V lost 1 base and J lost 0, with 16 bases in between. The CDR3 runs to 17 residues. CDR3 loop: CASSQAGSGRISYEQYF. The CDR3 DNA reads TGCGCCAGCAGCCAAGCCGGCAGCGGGCGCATCTCCTACGAGCAGTACTTC.

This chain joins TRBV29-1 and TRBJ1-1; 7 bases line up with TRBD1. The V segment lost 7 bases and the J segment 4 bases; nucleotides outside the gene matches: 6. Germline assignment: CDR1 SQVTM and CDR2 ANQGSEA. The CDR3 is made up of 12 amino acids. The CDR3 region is CSGWGQSTEAFF. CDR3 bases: TGCAGCGGGTGGGGACAGAGCACTGAAGCTTTCTTT.

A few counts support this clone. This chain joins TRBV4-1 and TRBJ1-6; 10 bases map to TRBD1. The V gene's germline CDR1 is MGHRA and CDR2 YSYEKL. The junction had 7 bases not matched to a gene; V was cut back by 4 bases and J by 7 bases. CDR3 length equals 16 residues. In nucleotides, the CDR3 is TGCGCCAGCAGCCTTCGACAGGGGGCGAGGAATTCACCCCTCCACTTT. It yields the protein CASSLRQGARNSPLHF.

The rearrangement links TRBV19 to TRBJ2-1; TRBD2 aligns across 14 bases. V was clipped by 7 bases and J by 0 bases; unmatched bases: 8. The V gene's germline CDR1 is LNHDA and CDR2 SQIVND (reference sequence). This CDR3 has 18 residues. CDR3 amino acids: CASTLTSGRASSYNEQFF. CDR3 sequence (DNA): TGTGCCAGTACCCTGACTAGCGGGAGGGCCAGCTCCTACAATGAGCAGTTCTTC.

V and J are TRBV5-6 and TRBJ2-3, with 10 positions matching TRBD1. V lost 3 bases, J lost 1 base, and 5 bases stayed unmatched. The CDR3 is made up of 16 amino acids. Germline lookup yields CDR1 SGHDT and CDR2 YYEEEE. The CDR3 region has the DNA TGTGCCAGCAGCTCGGGGACAGGGGAAGGCACAGATACGCAGTATTTT. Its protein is CASSSGTGEGTDTQYF.

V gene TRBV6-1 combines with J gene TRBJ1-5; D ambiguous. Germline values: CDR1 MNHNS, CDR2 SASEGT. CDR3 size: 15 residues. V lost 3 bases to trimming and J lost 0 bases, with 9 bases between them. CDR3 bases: TGTGCCAGCAGTGACGTGAGGAGTAGCAATCAGCCCCAGCATTTT. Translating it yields CASSDVRSSNQPQHF.

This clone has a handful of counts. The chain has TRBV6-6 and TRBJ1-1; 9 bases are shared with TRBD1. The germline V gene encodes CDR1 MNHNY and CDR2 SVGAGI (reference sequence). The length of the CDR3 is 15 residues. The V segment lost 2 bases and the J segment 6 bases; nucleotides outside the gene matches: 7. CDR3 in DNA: TGTGCCAGCAGTTACCTAGACAGGGGGATACCTGAAGCTTTCTTT. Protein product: CASSYLDRGIPEAFF.

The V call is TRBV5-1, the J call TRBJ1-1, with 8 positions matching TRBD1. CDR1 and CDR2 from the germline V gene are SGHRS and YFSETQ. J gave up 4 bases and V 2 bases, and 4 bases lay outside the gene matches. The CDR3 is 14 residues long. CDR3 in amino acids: CASSLGQGRTEAFF. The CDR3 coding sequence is TGCGCCAGCAGCTTAGGACAGGGACGCACTGAAGCTTTCTTT.

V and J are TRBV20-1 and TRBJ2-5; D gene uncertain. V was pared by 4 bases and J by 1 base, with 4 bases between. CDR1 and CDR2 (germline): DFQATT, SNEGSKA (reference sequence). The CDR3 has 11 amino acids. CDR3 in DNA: TGCAGTGCTACGGTCCAAGAGACCCAGTACTTC. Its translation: CSATVQETQYF.

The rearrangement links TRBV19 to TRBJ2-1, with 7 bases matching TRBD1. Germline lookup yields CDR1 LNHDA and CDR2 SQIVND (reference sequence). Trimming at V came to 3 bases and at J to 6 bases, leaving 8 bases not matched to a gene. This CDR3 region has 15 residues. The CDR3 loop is CASSIRDRVTNEQFF. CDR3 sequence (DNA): TGTGCCAGTAGTATCCGTGACAGGGTAACCAATGAGCAGTTCTTC.

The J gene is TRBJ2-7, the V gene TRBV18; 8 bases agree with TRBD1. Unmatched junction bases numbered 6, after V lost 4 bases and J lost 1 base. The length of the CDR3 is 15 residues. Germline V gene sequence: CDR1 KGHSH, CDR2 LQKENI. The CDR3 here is CASSQGDRPSYEQYF. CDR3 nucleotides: TGTGCCAGCTCACAGGGGGACAGGCCATCCTACGAGCAGTACTTC.

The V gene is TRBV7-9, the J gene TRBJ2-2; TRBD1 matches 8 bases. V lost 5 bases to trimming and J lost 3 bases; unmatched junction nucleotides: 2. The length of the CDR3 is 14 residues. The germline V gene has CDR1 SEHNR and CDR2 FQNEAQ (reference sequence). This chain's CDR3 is CASSQTGDTGELFF. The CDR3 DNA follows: TGTGCCAGCAGCCAGACAGGGGACACCGGGGAGCTGTTTTTT.